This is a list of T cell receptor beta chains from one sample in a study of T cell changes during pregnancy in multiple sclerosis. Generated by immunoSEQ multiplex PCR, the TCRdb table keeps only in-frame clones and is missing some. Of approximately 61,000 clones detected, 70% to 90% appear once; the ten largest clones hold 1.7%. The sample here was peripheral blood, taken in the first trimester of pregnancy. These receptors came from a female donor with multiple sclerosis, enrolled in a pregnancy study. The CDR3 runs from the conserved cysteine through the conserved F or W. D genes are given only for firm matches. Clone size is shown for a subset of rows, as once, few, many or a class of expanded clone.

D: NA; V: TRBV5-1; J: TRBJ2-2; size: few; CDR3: CASSLVDSQTGELFF; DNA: TGCGCCAGCAGCTTGGTGGACAGCCAAACCGGGGAGCTGTTTTTT
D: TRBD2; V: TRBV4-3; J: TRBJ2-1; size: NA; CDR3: CASSQDQALAEEQFF; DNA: TGCGCCAGCAGCCAAGATCAGGCCCTAGCGGAAGAGCAGTTCTTC
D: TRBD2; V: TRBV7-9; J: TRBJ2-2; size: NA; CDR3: CASSLGAGVSGELFF; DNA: TGTGCCAGCAGCCTAGGGGCGGGAGTTTCCGGGGAGCTGTTTTTT
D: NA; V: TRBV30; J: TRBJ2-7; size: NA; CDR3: CAWSPGLKYSYEQYF; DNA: TGTGCCTGGAGCCCGGGACTTAAATACTCCTACGAGCAGTACTTC
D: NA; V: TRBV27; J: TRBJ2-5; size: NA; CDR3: CASSLFSRDPQYF; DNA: TGTGCCAGCAGTTTGTTCAGCAGGGATCCCCAGTACTTC
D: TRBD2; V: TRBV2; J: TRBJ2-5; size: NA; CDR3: CASSEDRTRETQYF; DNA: TGTGCCAGCAGTGAAGATAGGACTAGGGAGACCCAGTACTTC
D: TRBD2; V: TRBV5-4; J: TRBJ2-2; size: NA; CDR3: CASSTGTSGNTGELFF; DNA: TGTGCCAGCAGCACAGGGACTAGCGGGAACACCGGGGAGCTGTTTTTT
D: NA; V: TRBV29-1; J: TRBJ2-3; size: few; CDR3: CSVVLDGMTDTQYF; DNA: TGCAGCGTTGTGCTAGACGGCATGACAGATACGCAGTATTTT
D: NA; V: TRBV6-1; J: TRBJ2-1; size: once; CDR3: CASSVTLPGIGRGEQFF; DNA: TGTGCCAGCAGTGTAACCCTTCCGGGAATTGGCCGCGGCGAGCAGTTCTTC
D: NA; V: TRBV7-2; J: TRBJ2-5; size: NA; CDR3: CASSPIGVGSGETQYF; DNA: TGTGCCAGCAGCCCCATTGGGGTCGGGAGCGGGGAGACCCAGTACTTC
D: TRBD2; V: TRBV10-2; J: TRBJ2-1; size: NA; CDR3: CASTLRGGSSYNEQFF; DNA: TGCGCCAGCACCCTGAGGGGCGGGAGCTCCTACAATGAGCAGTTCTTC
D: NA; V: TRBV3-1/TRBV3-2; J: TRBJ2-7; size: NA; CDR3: CASSQVSF; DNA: TGTGCCAGCAGCCAAGTTTCGTTC
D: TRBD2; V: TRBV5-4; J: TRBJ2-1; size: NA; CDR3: CASSLPGGAGVNEQFF; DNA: TGTGCCAGCAGCTTACCCGGAGGAGCGGGAGTTAATGAGCAGTTCTTC
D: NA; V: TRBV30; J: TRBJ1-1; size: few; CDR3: CAWNVERDTEAFF; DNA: TGTGCCTGGAATGTGGAACGGGACACTGAAGCTTTCTTT
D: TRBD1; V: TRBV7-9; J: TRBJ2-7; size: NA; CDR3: CASSSSRGEQYF; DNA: TGTGCCAGCAGCTCCTCCAGGGGGGAGCAGTACTTC
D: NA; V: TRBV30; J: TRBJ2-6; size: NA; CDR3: CAWSVGRLSGANVLTF; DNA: TGTGCCTGGAGTGTAGGCAGACTCTCTGGGGCCAACGTCCTGACTTTC
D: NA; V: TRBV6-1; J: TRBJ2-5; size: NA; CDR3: CASPTGRETQYF; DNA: TGTGCCAGCCCAACGGGGAGAGAGACCCAGTACTTC
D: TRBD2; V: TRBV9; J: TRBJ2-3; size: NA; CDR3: CASSLRLAGGRDTDTQYF; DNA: TGTGCCAGCAGCCTTCGACTAGCGGGAGGGCGGGACACAGATACGCAGTATTTT
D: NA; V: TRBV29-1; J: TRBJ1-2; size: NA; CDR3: CSVAREGGYTF; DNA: TGCAGCGTCGCCCGGGAGGGTGGCTACACCTTC
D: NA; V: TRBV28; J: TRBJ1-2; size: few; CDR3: CASRLGGGDLYYGYTF; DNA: TGTGCCAGCAGACTTGGAGGGGGGGATTTGTATTATGGCTACACCTTC
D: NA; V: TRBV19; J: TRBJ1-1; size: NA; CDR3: CASSINAGKVNTEAFF; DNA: TGTGCCAGTAGTATAAACGCGGGGAAGGTGAACACTGAAGCTTTCTTT
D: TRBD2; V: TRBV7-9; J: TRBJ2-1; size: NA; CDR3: CASRRIAGQASYNEQFF; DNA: TGTGCCAGTCGCCGTATAGCGGGCCAGGCATCCTACAATGAGCAGTTCTTC
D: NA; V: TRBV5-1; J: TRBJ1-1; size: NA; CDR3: CASSVSTTGGEAFF; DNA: TGCGCCAGCAGCGTCTCAACGACAGGTGGAGAAGCTTTCTTT
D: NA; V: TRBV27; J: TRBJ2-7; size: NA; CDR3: CASRASSEGYEQYF; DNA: TGTGCCAGCCGGGCTAGCTCAGAAGGGTACGAGCAGTACTTC
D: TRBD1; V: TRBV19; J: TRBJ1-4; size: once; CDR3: CASSKSTGATNEKLFF; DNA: TGTGCCAGTAGTAAATCAACAGGGGCAACTAATGAAAAACTGTTTTTT
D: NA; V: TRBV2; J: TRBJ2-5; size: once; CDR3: CASSVSRSLQETQYF; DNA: TGTGCCAGCAGTGTGTCCAGGTCGCTCCAAGAGACCCAGTACTTC
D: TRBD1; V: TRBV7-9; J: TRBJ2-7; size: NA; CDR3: CASSPASGQEAYEQYF; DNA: TGTGCCAGCAGCCCAGCGTCGGGACAGGAAGCCTACGAGCAGTACTTC
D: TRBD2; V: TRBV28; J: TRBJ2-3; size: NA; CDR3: CASSPRGASTDTQYF; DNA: TGTGCCAGCAGTCCGCGGGGGGCTAGCACAGATACGCAGTATTTT
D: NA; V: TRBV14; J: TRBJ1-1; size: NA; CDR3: CASSQSIDTEAFF; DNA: TGTGCCAGCAGCCAATCTATAGACACTGAAGCTTTCTTT
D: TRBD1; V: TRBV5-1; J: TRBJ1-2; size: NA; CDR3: CASRGVRQGQPNYGYTF; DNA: TGCGCCAGCAGGGGGGTAAGACAGGGGCAACCTAACTATGGCTACACCTTC
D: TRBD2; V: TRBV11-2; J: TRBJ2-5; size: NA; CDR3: CASSLDMAGGPQETQYF; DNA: TGTGCCAGCAGCTTAGATATGGCGGGAGGCCCCCAAGAGACCCAGTACTTC
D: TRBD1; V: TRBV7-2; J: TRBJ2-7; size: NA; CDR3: CASSPGQGLVQYF; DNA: TGTGCCAGCAGCCCGGGACAGGGGCTCGTGCAGTACTTC
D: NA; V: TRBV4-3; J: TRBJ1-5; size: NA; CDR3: CASSQERYSNQPQHF; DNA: TGCGCCAGCAGCCAAGAACGGTATAGCAATCAGCCCCAGCATTTT
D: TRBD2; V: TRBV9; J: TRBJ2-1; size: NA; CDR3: CASSVGLASGEQFF; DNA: TGTGCCAGCAGCGTAGGACTAGCCTCAGGTGAGCAGTTCTTC
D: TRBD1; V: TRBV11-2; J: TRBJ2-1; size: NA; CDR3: CASSLPRQGVYNEQFF; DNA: TGTGCCAGCAGCTTACCCCGACAGGGGGTCTACAATGAGCAGTTCTTC
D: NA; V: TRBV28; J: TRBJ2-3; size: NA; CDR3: CASSLFGRGTDTQYF; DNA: TGTGCCAGCAGTTTATTCGGCAGGGGCACAGATACGCAGTATTTT
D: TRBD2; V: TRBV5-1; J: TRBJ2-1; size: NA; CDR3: CASSWTSGRTHNEQFF; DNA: TGCGCCAGCAGCTGGACTAGCGGGAGGACCCACAATGAGCAGTTCTTC
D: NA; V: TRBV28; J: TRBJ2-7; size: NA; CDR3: CASSLGQYHSGEQYF; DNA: TGTGCCAGCAGTTTAGGACAGTACCATTCGGGGGAGCAGTACTTC
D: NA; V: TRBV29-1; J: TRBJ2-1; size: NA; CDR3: CSVGGPSEASSYNEQFF; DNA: TGCAGCGTTGGAGGCCCTAGCGAGGCGAGCTCCTACAATGAGCAGTTCTTC
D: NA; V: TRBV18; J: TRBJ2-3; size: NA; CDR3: CASSPLGPPQSTQYF; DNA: TGTGCCAGCTCACCATTGGGCCCTCCACAGTCTACGCAGTATTTT
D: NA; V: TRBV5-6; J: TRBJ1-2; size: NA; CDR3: CASSLWARHGYTF; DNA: TGTGCCAGCAGCTTGTGGGCAAGGCACGGCTACACCTTC